One and the same sample provided the 7 T cell receptor beta chains below, sequenced in a study of STAT5B mutations in CD4+ large granular lymphocyte leukemia. Using immunoSEQ multiplex PCR, the repertoire was profiled, and TCRdb retains in-frame clones only, with some absent. The data show fewer than 45,000 clones, 65% to 90% seen once. Sequencing was done on a sample of CD4+ T cells from blood buffy coats. Receptors originate from a human donor in good health.

This chain uses TRBV5-1 with TRBJ2-1, with D uncertain. Trimming cost V 3 bases and J 7 bases, with 8 bases left between them. Germline lookup yields CDR1 SGHRS and CDR2 YFSETQ. This CDR3 is built from 12 residues. Here the CDR3 reads CASSWERNEQFF. Written as DNA, the CDR3 is TGCGCCAGCAGCTGGGAAAGGAATGAGCAGTTCTTC.

The rearrangement links TRBV15 to TRBJ1-2; the D gene is possibly TRBD1 (6 bases). The germline gives CDR1 LNHNV, CDR2 YYDKDF (reference sequence). The ends were cut back, 5 bases at V and 6 bases at J, with 19 bases in the middle. CDR3 length equals 15 residues. The CDR3 protein is CATSSKTGSSDGYTF. The CDR3 DNA reads as TGTGCCACCAGCTCAAAAACAGGGTCATCGGATGGCTACACCTTC.

This clone is a singleton in its sample. The chain is built from TRBV14 and TRBJ1-1; D remains unclear. The CDR3 totals 14 residues. Trimming removed 1 base from V and 8 bases from J, with 14 bases in between. From germline, CDR1 is SGHDN and CDR2 FVKESK. The CDR3 DNA reads TGTGCCAGCAGCCAAGTATCGTTGGGCCTCGAAGCTTTCTTT. Translation gives CASSQVSLGLEAFF. The complete variable domain, with remaining parts taken from reference TRBV14 and TRBJ1-1, reads EAGVTQFPSHSVIEKGQTVTLRCDPISGHDNLYWYRRVMGKEIKFLLHFVKESKQDESGMPNNRFLAERTGGTYSTLKVQPAELEDSGVYFCASSQVSLGLEAFFGQGTRLTVV.

The chain joins TRBV2 to TRBJ2-1; D remains unclear. Trimming pared 6 bases from V and 7 bases from J, leaving 13 bases between. This CDR3 is 13 amino acids long. Germline CDR1 is SNHLY and CDR2 is FYNNEI. This CDR3 is CASRGNLGNEQFF. In DNA form, the CDR3 reads TGTGCCAGCAGGGGTAACCTAGGGAATGAGCAGTTCTTC.

This chain links TRBV30 with TRBJ2-7; 7 bases line up with TRBD1. Trimming cost V 0 bases and J 2 bases; bases outside gene matches: 13. The CDR3 runs to 17 residues. Per the germline V gene, CDR1 is GTSNPN and CDR2 is SVGIG (reference sequence). CDR3 region: CAWSVNQLRDRAYEQYF. CDR3 DNA: TGTGCCTGGAGTGTAAACCAACTCCGGGACAGAGCCTACGAGCAGTACTTC.

The chain carries TRBV9 and TRBJ1-1; 7 bases are shared with TRBD1. V gave up 1 base and J gave up 0 bases; unmatched junction bases: 3. Germline lookup yields CDR1 SGDLS and CDR2 YYNGEE. The CDR3 has 15 amino acids. The chain's CDR3 is CASSVSGGMNTEAFF. DNA for the CDR3: TGTGCCAGCAGCGTATCAGGGGGAATGAACACTGAAGCTTTCTTT.

The rearrangement uses TRBV4-2 and TRBJ2-7; D is unclear. Trimming took 3 bases from V and 0 from J, leaving 6 bases between them. The CDR3 loop spans 13 amino acids. Germline loops: CDR1 LGHNA, CDR2 YNFKEQ. For the CDR3, the DNA is TGTGCCAGCAGCCATGACCTCTCCTACGAGCAGTACTTC. Translation: CASSHDLSYEQYF.